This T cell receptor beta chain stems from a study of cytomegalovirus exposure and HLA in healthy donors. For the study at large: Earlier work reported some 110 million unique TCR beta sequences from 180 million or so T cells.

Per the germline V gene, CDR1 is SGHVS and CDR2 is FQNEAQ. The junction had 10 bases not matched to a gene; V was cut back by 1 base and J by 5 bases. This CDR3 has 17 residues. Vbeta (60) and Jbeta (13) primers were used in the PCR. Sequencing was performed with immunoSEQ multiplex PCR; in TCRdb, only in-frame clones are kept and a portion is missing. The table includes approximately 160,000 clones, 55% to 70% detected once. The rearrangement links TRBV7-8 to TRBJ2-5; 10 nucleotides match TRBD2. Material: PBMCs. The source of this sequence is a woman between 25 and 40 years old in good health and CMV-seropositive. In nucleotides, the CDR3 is TGTGCCAGCAGCTTAGGCCTAGCGGGAGTAACCTCGGAGACCCAGTACTTC. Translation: CASSLGLAGVTSETQYF.